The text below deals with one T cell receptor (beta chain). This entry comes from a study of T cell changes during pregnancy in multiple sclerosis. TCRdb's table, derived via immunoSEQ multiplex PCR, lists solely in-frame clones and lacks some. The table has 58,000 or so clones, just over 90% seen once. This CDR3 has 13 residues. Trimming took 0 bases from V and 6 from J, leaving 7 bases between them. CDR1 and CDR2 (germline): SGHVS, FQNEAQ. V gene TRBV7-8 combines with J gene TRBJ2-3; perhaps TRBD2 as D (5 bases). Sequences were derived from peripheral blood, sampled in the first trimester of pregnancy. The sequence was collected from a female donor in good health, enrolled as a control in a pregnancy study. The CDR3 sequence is CASSLARGDTQYF. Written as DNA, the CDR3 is TGTGCCAGCAGCTTAGCTCGGGGTGATACGCAGTATTTT.